The 18 T cell receptor beta chains presented below share a single source sample, sequenced in a study of cytomegalovirus exposure and HLA in healthy donors. PCR amplification relied on 60 Vbeta primers (plus 13 Jbeta primers). Only in-frame clones appear in the TCRdb table, and some are missing; sequencing was by immunoSEQ multiplex PCR. Of around 230,000 clones listed, just under 80% are singletons. Sequenced: PBMCs. The receptor set was obtained from a boy between 5 and 17 years old in good health and CMV-seronegative.

The chain combines TRBV19 with TRBJ1-2; the match to TRBD1 covers 8 bases. The junction had 7 bases not matched to a gene; V was cut back by 5 bases and J by 5 bases. CDR1 and CDR2 (germline): LNHDA, SQIVND (reference sequence). The CDR3 runs to 14 residues. CDR3 sequence (DNA): TGTGCCAGTAGTCCTGGACAGGGTTGGTATGGCTACACCTTC. It translates to CASSPGQGWYGYTF.

The V gene is TRBV27, the J gene TRBJ2-1, with D uncertain. This CDR3 is 15 amino acids long. V lost 5 bases to trimming and J lost 0 bases, with 11 bases between them. The germline gives CDR1 MNHEY, CDR2 SMNVEV (reference sequence). The CDR3, as DNA: TGTGCCAGCAGTCCCCTGCGGCCCTCCTACAATGAGCAGTTCTTC. This translates into CASSPLRPSYNEQFF.

The V call is TRBV11-2, the J call TRBJ1-4; the D gene is possibly TRBD1 (6 bases). The germline V gene encodes CDR1 SGHAT and CDR2 FQNNGV. Trimming took off 1 base at V and 1 base at J, with 13 bases between the two ends. This CDR3 comprises 17 residues. The CDR3 protein is CASSLAWGGLTNEKLFF. Written as DNA, the CDR3 is TGTGCCAGCAGCTTAGCATGGGGGGGCCTAACTAATGAAAAACTGTTTTTT.

CDR3 amino acids: CASAEGSYEQYF. The CDR3 DNA is TGTGCCAGCGCTGAGGGCTCCTACGAGCAGTACTTC. This chain joins TRBV7-9 and TRBJ2-7; a possible D gene is TRBD2 (5 bases). With 8 bases removed from V and 0 bases from J, the gap between germline ends came to 8 bases. This CDR3 is 12 amino acids long. Germline lookup yields CDR1 SEHNR and CDR2 FQNEAQ (reference sequence).

The V and J genes are TRBV27 and TRBJ2-1; maybe TRBD2 (7 bases). CDR1 MNHEY and CDR2 SMNVEV come from the germline V gene (reference sequence). Trimming stripped 7 bases from V and 3 bases from J, with 25 bases between. The CDR3 loop spans 18 amino acids. The CDR3 reads CASNSRGHIPRNYNEQFF. CDR3 in DNA: TGTGCCAGCAACTCGCGGGGGCATATTCCACGAAACTACAATGAGCAGTTCTTC.

The chain recombines TRBV5-6 with TRBJ2-3, with D unclear. CDR1 SGHDT and CDR2 YYEEEE come from the germline V gene. The length of the CDR3 is 13 residues. Trimming removed 0 bases from V and 2 bases from J, with 4 bases in between. This CDR3 reads CASSLVSTDTQYF. The CDR3 DNA sequence: TGTGCCAGCAGCTTGGTCTCCACAGATACGCAGTATTTT.

This chain links TRBV11-2 with TRBJ1-1; weak D call: TRBD1 (6 bases). The CDR3 runs 14 residues. The V gene's germline CDR1 is SGHAT and CDR2 FQNNGV. V lost 1 base, J lost 7 bases, and 13 bases lay in between. CDR3 in amino acids: CASSLGPGHLEAFF. As DNA, the CDR3 is TGTGCCAGCAGCTTAGGTCCGGGACACCTTGAAGCTTTCTTT.

The chain is built from TRBV19 and TRBJ2-7, with D possibly being TRBD1 (7 bases). Germline V gives CDR1 LNHDA, CDR2 SQIVND (reference sequence). Trimming left V 1 base short and J 9 bases short, with 13 bases between. This CDR3 contains 13 residues. The CDR3 region is CASSIGRGDGQYF. The CDR3 DNA sequence: TGTGCCAGTAGTATAGGCAGGGGGGACGGGCAGTACTTC. The variable domain in full, completed from reference TRBV19 and TRBJ2-7, reads DGGITQSPKYLFRKEGQNVTLSCEQNLNHDAMYWYRQDPGQGLRLIYYSQIVNDFQKGDIAEGYSVSREKKESFPLTVTSAQKNPTAFYLCASSIGRGDGQYFGPGTRLTVT.

The DNA of the CDR3 is TGTGCCAGCAGTTACTCCGGGACAACCTACGAGCAGTACTTC. This gives the protein CASSYSGTTYEQYF. The gene calls are TRBV6-5 and TRBJ2-7, with D maybe TRBD1 (6 bases). Trimming cost V 0 bases and J 2 bases, with 8 bases left between them. Germline V gene sequence: CDR1 MNHEY, CDR2 SVGAGI. This CDR3 contains 14 residues.

The rearrangement uses TRBV19 and TRBJ2-7; TRBD1 aligns across 11 bases. Germline V gene lookup returns CDR1 LNHDA and CDR2 SQIVND (reference sequence). Unmatched junction bases numbered 2, after V lost 3 bases and J lost 4 bases. CDR3 length equals 14 residues. CDR3 in amino acids: CASSIGTGGYEQYF. The CDR3, as DNA: TGTGCCAGTAGTATCGGGACAGGGGGGTACGAGCAGTACTTC.

V gene TRBV9 combines with J gene TRBJ2-1; maybe TRBD1 (6 bases). The germline V and J ends were trimmed by 4 bases and 10 bases, with 9 bases remaining between them. The CDR3 has 11 amino acids. CDR1 is SGDLS and CDR2 is YYNGEE in the germline V gene. The CDR3 DNA reads TGTGCCAGCAGCTATGGGACAGAGCAGTTCTTC. Translated, it gives CASSYGTEQFF.

The chain combines TRBV2 with TRBJ2-1; 8 bases agree with TRBD2. The CDR3 covers 15 residues. V lost 6 bases and J lost 3; bases outside the gene matches: 7. Germline CDR1 is SNHLY and CDR2 is FYNNEI. The CDR3 DNA reads TGTGCCAGCAGCCAAATTGGGACTAGCTACAATGAGCAGTTCTTC. Translation gives CASSQIGTSYNEQFF.

In regard to this clone: This sample also contains other DNA sequences that code for the same CDR3. The CDR3 nucleotides read TGTGCCAGACCTTTACAGTTTAGCAATCAGCCCCAGCATTTT. Translation: CARPLQFSNQPQHF. The chain has TRBV21-1 and TRBJ1-5; the table assigns TRBD1, which was not confirmed against the DNA. TRBV21-1 is deemed a pseudogene. This CDR3 contains 14 residues.

A note on this clone: An end of the junction does not agree with germline; a read error may underlie this. The J gene is TRBJ2-7, the V gene TRBV25-1, with D tentatively TRBD2 (5 bases). The CDR3 sequence is 15 residues long. Germline CDR1 MGHDK, CDR2 SYGVNS. CDR3 residues: CASSERRKAEGEQHF. The CDR3 nucleotides read TGTGCCAGCAGTGAACGGCGGAAGGCTGAGGGAGAGCAGCACTTC.

The V call is TRBV29-1, the J call TRBJ1-1, with a weak D call TRBD1 (6 bases). The CDR3 is 13 residues long. Between the trimmed V and J ends, which lost 5 bases and 6 bases, there was a span of 16 bases. CDR1 and CDR2 (germline): SQVTM, ANQGSEA. The CDR3: CSVRGGQYSEAFF. In DNA form, the CDR3 reads TGCAGCGTTAGGGGGGGGCAATATTCTGAAGCTTTCTTT.

The chain recombines TRBV11-3 with TRBJ2-3; tentative D call: TRBD1 (5 bases). V was shortened by 2 bases and J by 3 bases, with 9 bases between the two germline ends. The length of the CDR3 is 14 residues. The germline gives CDR1 SGHNT, CDR2 YENEEA. The DNA of the CDR3 is TGTGCCAGCAGCTTACAACAGGAAACAGATACGCAGTATTTT. This sequence encodes CASSLQQETDTQYF.

The chain recombines TRBV5-1 with TRBJ1-1, with a tentative D call TRBD1 (6 bases). V was clipped by 5 bases and J by 0 bases, with 17 bases between them. Looked up from germline, CDR1 is SGHRS and CDR2 is YFSETQ. The CDR3 contains 16 residues. The CDR3 here is CASRPREGDLNTEAFF. CDR3 bases: TGCGCCAGCAGACCCCGGGAGGGGGACCTGAACACTGAAGCTTTCTTT. Combining the CDR3 with reference TRBV5-1 and TRBJ1-1 gives the whole variable domain KAGVTQTPRYLIKTRGQQVTLSCSPISGHRSVSWYQQTPGQGLQFLFEYFSETQRNKGNFPGRFSGRQFSNSRSEMNVSTLELGDSALYLCASRPREGDLNTEAFFGQGTRLTVV.

This clone appeared a few times. This sequence joins TRBV5-4 and TRBJ1-1; TRBD1 might be the D (6 bases). Germline V gene sequence: CDR1 SGHNT, CDR2 YYREEE (reference sequence). This CDR3 contains 15 residues. The ends were cut back, 2 bases at V and 0 bases at J, with 11 bases in the middle. The CDR3 bases are TGTGCCAGCAGCTTATCAACAGGGTTGAACACTGAAGCTTTCTTT. Amino acid sequence: CASSLSTGLNTEAFF.